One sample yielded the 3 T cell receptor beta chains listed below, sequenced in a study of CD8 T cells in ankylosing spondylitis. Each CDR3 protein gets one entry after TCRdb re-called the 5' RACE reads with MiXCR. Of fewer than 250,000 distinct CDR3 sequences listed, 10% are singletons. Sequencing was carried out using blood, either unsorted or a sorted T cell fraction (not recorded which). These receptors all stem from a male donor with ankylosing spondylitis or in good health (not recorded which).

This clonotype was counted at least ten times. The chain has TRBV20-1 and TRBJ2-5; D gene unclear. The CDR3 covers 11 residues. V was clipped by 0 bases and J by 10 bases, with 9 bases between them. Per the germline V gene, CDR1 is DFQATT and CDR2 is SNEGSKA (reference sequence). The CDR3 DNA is TGCAGTGCTAGAGATTCCTGGGGCCAGTACTTC. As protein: CSARDSWGQYF.

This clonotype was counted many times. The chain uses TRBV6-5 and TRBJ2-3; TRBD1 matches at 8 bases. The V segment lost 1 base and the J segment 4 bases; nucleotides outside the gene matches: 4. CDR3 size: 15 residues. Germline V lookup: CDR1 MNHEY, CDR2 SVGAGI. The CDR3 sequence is CASSYYDRGPDTQYF. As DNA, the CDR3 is TGTGCCAGCAGTTACTACGACAGGGGTCCAGATACGCAGTATTTT.

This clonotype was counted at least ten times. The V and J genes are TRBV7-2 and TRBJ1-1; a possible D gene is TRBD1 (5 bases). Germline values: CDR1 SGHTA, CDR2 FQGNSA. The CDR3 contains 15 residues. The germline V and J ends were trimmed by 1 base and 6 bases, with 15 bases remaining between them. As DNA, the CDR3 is TGTGCCAGCAGCTTAGTATCCGGGGGGTCGTCTGAAGCTTTCTTT. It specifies CASSLVSGGSSEAFF.